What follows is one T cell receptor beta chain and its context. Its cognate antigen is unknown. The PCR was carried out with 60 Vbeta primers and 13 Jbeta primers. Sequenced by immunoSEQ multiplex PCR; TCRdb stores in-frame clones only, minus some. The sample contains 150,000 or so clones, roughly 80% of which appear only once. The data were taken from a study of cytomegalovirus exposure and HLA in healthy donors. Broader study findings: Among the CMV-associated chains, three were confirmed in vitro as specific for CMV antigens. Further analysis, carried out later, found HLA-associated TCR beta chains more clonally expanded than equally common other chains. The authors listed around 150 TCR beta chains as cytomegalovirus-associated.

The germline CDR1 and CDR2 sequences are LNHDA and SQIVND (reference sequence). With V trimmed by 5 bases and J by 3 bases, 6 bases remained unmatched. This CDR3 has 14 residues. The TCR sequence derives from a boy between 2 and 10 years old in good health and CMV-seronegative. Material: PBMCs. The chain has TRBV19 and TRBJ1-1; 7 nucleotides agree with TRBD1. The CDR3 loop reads CASSPDTGDTEAFF. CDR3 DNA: TGTGCCAGTAGTCCCGATACAGGGGACACTGAAGCTTTCTTT.